The sequence of this TCR beta chain was determined in a study of cytomegalovirus exposure and HLA in healthy donors. Points from the study as a whole: It was likely that a cluster of highly shared sequence variants was a sequencing artifact. Later on, a genetic analysis was performed. It linked a missense variant in DCLRE1C with V- and J-gene trimming of TCR beta. A later analysis revealed that TCR association rates differed between HLA loci, peaking at DRB1 and bottoming out at HLA-C. A later analysis reported that several of the most significant clusters appeared to be linked to common viral pathogens, among them Epstein-Barr virus.

For this clone: Its antigen is unknown.

In the PCR, 60 Vbeta and 13 Jbeta primers were used. Profiling relied on immunoSEQ multiplex PCR, and the TCRdb table lists in-frame clones only, not all of them. The sample shows more than 110,000 clones, around three quarters of them seen only once. V was pared by 1 base and J by 7 bases, with 22 bases between. Per germline, CDR1 LGHNA and CDR2 YNFKEQ. This CDR3 is 18 amino acids long. The rearrangement uses TRBV4-2 and TRBJ1-4, with D possibly TRBD1 on 6 matching bases. Source material: PBMCs. The source of this sequence is a man aged 18 to 30 in good health and CMV-seronegative. CDR3 protein: CASSQAGPRGTSGEKLFF. The CDR3 bases are TGTGCCAGCAGCCAAGCGGGACCGAGAGGGACATCGGGTGAAAAACTGTTTTTT.